This TCR beta chain is from a study of blood T cells in healthy people across ages. This CDR3 has 15 amino acids. The germline gives CDR1 SGHTA, CDR2 FQGTGA. V trimming: 6 bases; J trimming: 8 bases; junction bases outside the gene matches: 10. Alongside a J-beta primer mix, a sample-barcoded 5' primer served in a second PCR lasting roughly 7 to 11 cycles. Using its own MiXCR run on the 5' RACE reads, TCRdb lists one record per CDR3 protein. This sample has approximately 960,000 distinct CDR3 sequences, with just under 30% found just once. These data were also filed under a second study, of T cells of mothers and their children. As reported in that work: Normalized overlap was always slightly, never significantly, higher in related than unrelated mother-child pairs.

The sequence derives from a middle-aged woman in good health. The V gene is TRBV7-3, the J gene TRBJ2-1; 10 nucleotides match TRBD1. Sequenced: blood. The chain's CDR3 is CASRQAGTGVHEQFF. The CDR3 DNA follows: TGTGCCAGCAGACAAGCCGGGACAGGGGTCCATGAGCAGTTCTTC.